The source of this T cell receptor (beta chain) is a study of T cells in Graves' hyperthyroidism and ophthalmopathy. Study-wide background: Peripheral blood was obtained at initial diagnosis, preceding any treatment.

There are 14 residues in the CDR3. With 3 bases removed from V and 2 bases from J, the gap between germline ends came to 7 bases. Germline V lookup: CDR1 SGHAT, CDR2 FQNNGV. There were TCR beta CDR3 regions amplified from RNA transcripts. First-round RT-PCR targeting the TCR CDR3 was performed with the HTBI primer set. TCRdb reprocessed the multiplex PCR reads via MiXCR and lists one record per CDR3 protein. This sample has about 640,000 distinct CDR3 sequences, with less than 25% found just once. Sample: blood. This chain uses TRBV11-2 with TRBJ2-2; TRBD2 might be the D (5 bases). This receptor was identified in a man aged 25-40 years with Graves' ophthalmopathy. The CDR3 region is CASSFRDNTGELFF. For the CDR3, the DNA is TGTGCCAGCAGCTTCCGGGATAACACCGGGGAGCTGTTTTTT. The variable domain in full, completed from reference TRBV11-2 and TRBJ2-2, reads EAGVAQSPRYKIIEKRQSVAFWCNPISGHATLYWYQQILGQGPKLLIQFQNNGVVDDSQLPKDRFSAERLKGVDSTLKIQPAKLEDSAVYLCASSFRDNTGELFFGEGSRLTVL.